These T cell receptor beta chains were read from a single sample in a study of cytomegalovirus exposure and HLA in healthy donors. Sequencing used immunoSEQ multiplex PCR; TCRdb keeps in-frame clones, though not all of them. The table records approximately 100,000 clones, around 83% of them present only once. Sequences were obtained from PBMCs. The receptors derive from a man aged 30 to 45 in good health and CMV-seronegative. The CDR3 runs from the conserved cysteine through the conserved F or W. Fields, in order: V gene, D gene, CDR3 length, clone size, J gene, CDR3 DNA, CDR3 protein. A D gene is named only where the DNA matches it firmly. Clone sizes are given selectively: once, few, many, or a class where the clone is expanded.

v_gene: TRBV5-6; d_gene: TRBD2; len: 14; abundance: .; j_gene: TRBJ2-7; CDR3nt: TGTGCCAGCAGCCCTAGCGGCAGCTCCTACGAGCAGTACTTC; CDR3aa: CASSPSGSSYEQYF
v_gene: TRBV5-6; d_gene: .; len: 11; abundance: .; j_gene: TRBJ2-7; CDR3nt: TGTGCCAGCAGCTTGGACATCGAGCAGTACTTC; CDR3aa: CASSLDIEQYF
v_gene: TRBV30; d_gene: TRBD1; len: 16; abundance: .; j_gene: TRBJ2-2; CDR3nt: TGTGCCTGGAGTTCGTGGGGGACAGGGGCTTCCGGGGAGCTGTTTTTT; CDR3aa: CAWSSWGTGASGELFF
v_gene: TRBV7-8; d_gene: TRBD1; len: 15; abundance: .; j_gene: TRBJ1-4; CDR3nt: TGTGCCAGCAGCATGAACAGGGGGACTAATGAAAAACTGTTTTTT; CDR3aa: CASSMNRGTNEKLFF
v_gene: TRBV27; d_gene: .; len: 17; abundance: .; j_gene: TRBJ1-3; CDR3nt: TGTGCCAGCAGTTTATCTGCAGGGGCTGTCTCTGGAAACACCATATATTTT; CDR3aa: CASSLSAGAVSGNTIYF
v_gene: TRBV6-4; d_gene: .; len: 14; abundance: .; j_gene: TRBJ1-5; CDR3nt: TGTGCCAGCCCCTCGTGTCCGGGGAGGCAGCCCCAGCATTTT; CDR3aa: CASPSCPGRQPQHF
v_gene: TRBV9; d_gene: TRBD2; len: 16; abundance: .; j_gene: TRBJ2-7; CDR3nt: TGTGCCAGCAGCCCCTCCCCTAAACTAGCGCCCTACGAGCAGTACTTC; CDR3aa: CASSPSPKLAPYEQYF
v_gene: TRBV10-3; d_gene: TRBD1; len: 14; abundance: .; j_gene: TRBJ2-7; CDR3nt: TGTGCCATCAGGGCCGGGACAGGAGTCTACGAGCAGTACTTC; CDR3aa: CAIRAGTGVYEQYF
v_gene: TRBV6-1; d_gene: TRBD2; len: 14; abundance: .; j_gene: TRBJ2-1; CDR3nt: TGTGCCAGCAGTGAAGGGGGACTAGCAAATGAGCAGTTCTTC; CDR3aa: CASSEGGLANEQFF
v_gene: TRBV4-1; d_gene: TRBD2; len: 15; abundance: .; j_gene: TRBJ2-7; CDR3nt: TGCGCCAGCAGCCAATCTCCTAGCGGATCCTACGAGCAGTACTTC; CDR3aa: CASSQSPSGSYEQYF
v_gene: TRBV7-3; d_gene: TRBD2; len: 15; abundance: .; j_gene: TRBJ2-3; CDR3nt: TGTGCCAGCAGCAAGACTAGCGCGGCAGCGGATACGCAGTATTTT; CDR3aa: CASSKTSAAADTQYF
v_gene: TRBV7-8; d_gene: .; len: 12; abundance: .; j_gene: TRBJ2-7; CDR3nt: TGTGCCAGCAGCGACCCCAGGCACGAGCAGTACTTC; CDR3aa: CASSDPRHEQYF
v_gene: TRBV12-5; d_gene: TRBD1; len: 20; abundance: .; j_gene: TRBJ1-1; CDR3nt: TGTGCTAGTGGTTTGGTAGGATTTCGGGGGACAGGGGCGATGGACACTGAAGCTTTCTTT; CDR3aa: CASGLVGFRGTGAMDTEAFF
v_gene: TRBV7-6; d_gene: .; len: 14; abundance: .; j_gene: TRBJ2-3; CDR3nt: TGTGCCAGCAGCCCCCGGGATGGCACAGATACGCAGTATTTT; CDR3aa: CASSPRDGTDTQYF
v_gene: TRBV25-1; d_gene: TRBD1; len: 15; abundance: .; j_gene: TRBJ2-5; CDR3nt: TGTGCCAGCAGTGAAGGGACAGGGGAACGAGAGACCCAGTACTTC; CDR3aa: CASSEGTGERETQYF
v_gene: TRBV10-3; d_gene: .; len: 14; abundance: once; j_gene: TRBJ2-5; CDR3nt: TGTGCCATCAGCACTTCCCCGAGAGAGGAGACCCAGTACTTC; CDR3aa: CAISTSPREETQYF
v_gene: TRBV5-1; d_gene: .; len: 14; abundance: .; j_gene: TRBJ2-7; CDR3nt: TGCGCCAGCAGCTTGATTACAGGGTCCTACGAGCAGTACTTC; CDR3aa: CASSLITGSYEQYF
v_gene: TRBV6-5; d_gene: .; len: 13; abundance: .; j_gene: TRBJ2-7; CDR3nt: TGTGCCAGCCGAACAGGGGGGGCTTATGAGCAGTACTTC; CDR3aa: CASRTGGAYEQYF
v_gene: TRBV9; d_gene: .; len: 16; abundance: .; j_gene: TRBJ2-7; CDR3nt: TGTGCCAGCAGCGTAGGAGGAGGGTTTCGGTCTTACGAGCAGTACTTC; CDR3aa: CASSVGGGFRSYEQYF
v_gene: TRBV10-1; d_gene: .; len: 15; abundance: .; j_gene: TRBJ1-5; CDR3nt: TGCGCCAGCAGTGAGAACAGGGAGTGCAATCAGCCCCAGCATTTT; CDR3aa: CASSENRECNQPQHF
v_gene: TRBV6-1; d_gene: TRBD1; len: 14; abundance: .; j_gene: TRBJ1-2; CDR3nt: TGTGCCAGCAGTTCCCGACAGGGGAACTATGGCTACACCTTC; CDR3aa: CASSSRQGNYGYTF
v_gene: TRBV28; d_gene: TRBD1; len: 17; abundance: .; j_gene: TRBJ1-2; CDR3nt: TGTGCCAGCAGTTTTGACCCCGGACAGGGGACTAACTATGGCTACACCTTC; CDR3aa: CASSFDPGQGTNYGYTF
v_gene: TRBV7-2; d_gene: TRBD1; len: 14; abundance: .; j_gene: TRBJ1-5; CDR3nt: TGTGCCAGCAGCATGCGACAGGGGGGTCAGCCCCAGCATTTT; CDR3aa: CASSMRQGGQPQHF
v_gene: TRBV4-3; d_gene: TRBD1; len: 19; abundance: .; j_gene: TRBJ1-4; CDR3nt: TGCGCCAGCAGCCAAGGGTGGGGACAGGGGATTCCAACTAATGAAAAACTGTTTTTT; CDR3aa: CASSQGWGQGIPTNEKLFF
v_gene: TRBV4-2; d_gene: .; len: 15; abundance: few; j_gene: TRBJ2-6; CDR3nt: TGTGCCAGCAGCCAGGACAACTCTGGGGCCAACGTCCTGACTTTC; CDR3aa: CASSQDNSGANVLTF
v_gene: TRBV29-1; d_gene: .; len: 18; abundance: .; j_gene: TRBJ2-2; CDR3nt: TGCAGCGTTGAAGGGGTTTCGCAGGGACACGCGAACACCGGGGAGCTGTTTTTT; CDR3aa: CSVEGVSQGHANTGELFF
v_gene: TRBV5-6; d_gene: .; len: 15; abundance: .; j_gene: TRBJ1-1; CDR3nt: TGTGCCAGCACCTCCACCGGACAGCCCGTAGATGAAGCTTTCTTT; CDR3aa: CASTSTGQPVDEAFF
v_gene: TRBV9; d_gene: .; len: 13; abundance: .; j_gene: TRBJ1-1; CDR3nt: TGTGCCAGCAGCGTAGTTGGGAGCTTTGAAGCTTTCTTT; CDR3aa: CASSVVGSFEAFF